This record covers a single T cell receptor beta chain. Its target is unknown. Clones were read by immunoSEQ multiplex PCR, and TCRdb kept only the in-frame ones, dropping some. The table shows 100,000 or so clones, with 91% occurring only once. Trimming stripped 4 bases from V and 2 bases from J, with 8 bases between. CDR3 size: 13 residues. Germline CDR1 SGHTA, CDR2 FQGNSA. The data were obtained in a study of graft-versus-host responses after intestinal transplantation. The V and J genes are TRBV7-2 and TRBJ2-5, with no clear D. The starting material was unstimulated CD4+ T cells sorted from spleen or lymph node cells, obtained before transplant. The clonotype was recovered from a human donor who was the organ donor for an intestinal transplant. CDR3 bases: TGTGCCAGCAGCTATACTTGGCAAGAGACCCAGTACTTC. Translated, it gives CASSYTWQETQYF. Combining the CDR3 with reference TRBV7-2 and TRBJ2-5 gives the whole variable domain GAGVSQSPSNKVTEKGKDVELRCDPISGHTALYWYRQSLGQGLEFLIYFQGNSAPDKSGLPSDRFSAERTGGSVSTLTIQRTQQEDSAVYLCASSYTWQETQYFGPGTRLLVL.